This T cell receptor beta chain was profiled in a study of OX40 agonist ivuxolimab in advanced cancers. Germline loops: CDR1 LNHDA, CDR2 SQIVND (reference sequence). Trimming took off 7 bases at V and 4 bases at J, with 16 bases between the two ends. The CDR3 runs to 14 residues. Some clones are missing from TCRdb's copy, which holds only in-frame ones; the method was immunoSEQ multiplex PCR. The sample lists tens of thousands of clones, around 94% occurring once. This receptor was taken from an adult with an advanced solid tumor such as melanoma, head and neck, liver or kidney cancer. The chain recombines TRBV19 with TRBJ1-2; TRBD1 might be the D (6 bases). The sequencing here drew on CD4+ or CD8+ T cells sorted from blood, taken in a trial of the OX40 agonist ivuxolimab. In DNA, the CDR3 is TGTGCCAGTAATCCAGCAGGGGACGGCTATGGCTACACCTTC. This codes for CASNPAGDGYGYTF.